These 15 T cell receptor beta chains came from one sample sequenced in a study of preoperative IRX-2 immunotherapy in early breast cancer. The assay was immunoSEQ multiplex PCR, and TCRdb's table has in-frame clones only and misses some. The table has around 28,000 clones, more than 65% seen once; the top ten hold less than 2.5%. This sample's treatment: preoperative locoregional IRX-2 cytokine immunotherapy. Source: lymph node tissue, taken before IRX-2 immunotherapy. Receptors originate from a human donor with breast cancer.

V usage is TRBV5-1 and J usage is TRBJ1-3, with D unresolved. The CDR3 is made up of 19 amino acids. Trimming removed 0 bases from V and 0 bases from J, with 19 bases in between. In germline, CDR1 is SGHRS, CDR2 YFSETQ. The CDR3 DNA reads as TGCGCCAGCAGCTTGGAGGGTGGGGTTTTGATCAGCTCTGGAAACACCATATATTTT. Its translation is CASSLEGGVLISSGNTIYF. Full variable domain (remainder filled in from reference TRBV5-1 and TRBJ1-3): KAGVTQTPRYLIKTRGQQVTLSCSPISGHRSVSWYQQTPGQGLQFLFEYFSETQRNKGNFPGRFSGRQFSNSRSEMNVSTLELGDSALYLCASSLEGGVLISSGNTIYFGEGSWLTVV.

The J gene is TRBJ1-4, the V gene TRBV14, with 7 bases fitting TRBD1. The CDR3 spans 16 residues. CDR1 and CDR2 (germline): SGHDN, FVKESK. The junction had 12 bases not matched to a gene; V was cut back by 3 bases and J by 8 bases. The CDR3 region has the DNA TGTGCCAGCAGCCATCTTGCGGGACAGAGCGGGGAAAAACTGTTTTTT. Translating gives CASSHLAGQSGEKLFF.

This rearrangement joins TRBV5-1 to TRBJ2-1; the D is unclear. Deletions cut 3 bases from V and 2 bases from J, with 12 bases between. This CDR3 is 15 amino acids long. Germline V CDR1 and CDR2: SGHRS, YFSETQ. The chain's CDR3 is CASSSGHLAYNEQFF. Here the CDR3 DNA reads TGCGCCAGCAGCTCTGGGCACCTTGCCTACAATGAGCAGTTCTTC.

The chain has TRBV6-8 and TRBJ1-2; 7 nucleotides match TRBD1. The CDR3 contains 16 residues. The J segment lost 2 bases and the V segment lost 6 bases, leaving 12 bases of the junction unmatched. Germline V gene sequence: CDR1 MNHGY, CDR2 SAAAGT. CDR3 coding DNA: TGTGCCAGCAGCCCCATGTTCAGGGGGAGGAACTATGGCTACACCTTC. Residues: CASSPMFRGRNYGYTF.

This clone was counted a single time. The chain links TRBV6-8 to TRBJ2-3; 9 bases fit TRBD1. The CDR3 is 15 residues long. CDR1 and CDR2 (germline): MNHGY, SAAAGT. V trimming: 7 bases; J trimming: 2 bases; junction bases outside the gene matches: 7. CDR3 nucleotide sequence: TGTGCCAGCACCGAGGGACAGGGAGTCACAGATACGCAGTATTTT. This sequence encodes CASTEGQGVTDTQYF.

The V gene is TRBV1, the J gene TRBJ1-1. TRBV1 is a documented pseudogene. CDR3 length equals 14 residues. As DNA, the CDR3 is TGCGCCAGCAGCCCTCAACGGGGGTCCGCTGAAGCTTTCTTT. Amino acid sequence: CASSPQRGSAEAFF.

This clone was seen once. This chain connects TRBV30 to TRBJ1-2; D is undetermined. CDR1 is GTSNPN and CDR2 is SVGIG in the germline V gene (reference sequence). The CDR3 is made up of 11 amino acids. Trimming cost V 0 bases and J 1 base, with 0 bases left between them. The CDR3 DNA sequence: TGTGCCTGGAGTGTTAACTATGGCTACACCTTC. Its translation: CAWSVNYGYTF.

V is TRBV6-7 and J is TRBJ2-2; D might be TRBD1 (6 bases). Being an ORF, TRBV6-7 has a function that is uncertain. Trimming left V 4 bases short and J 4 bases short, with 10 bases between. The CDR3 has 14 residues. The CDR3 DNA reads as TGTGCCAGCAGTTCACAGGGCCCCACCGGGGAGCTGTTTTTT. It is translated as CASSSQGPTGELFF.

The chain carries TRBV7-6 and TRBJ2-2; D is unresolved. The CDR3 is 15 amino acids. Between the trimmed V and J ends, which lost 3 bases and 3 bases, there was a span of 11 bases. Per the germline V gene, CDR1 is SGHVS and CDR2 is FNYEAQ. Here the CDR3 reads CASSLDGGYTGELFF. For the CDR3, the DNA is TGTGCCAGCAGCTTGGACGGCGGATACACCGGGGAGCTGTTTTTT.

This chain joins TRBV6-8 and TRBJ1-2; no definite D call. CDR1 and CDR2 from the germline V gene are MNHGY and SAAAGT. V dropped 2 bases and J dropped 2 bases, with 9 bases sitting between them. CDR3 size: 14 residues. CDR3 in DNA: TGTGCCAGCAGTTACCTGGCGGTCAACTATGGCTACACCTTC. It specifies CASSYLAVNYGYTF.

This clone appeared a single time. V is TRBV6-8 and J is TRBJ1-1; no definite D call. CDR3 length: 12 residues. The germline CDR1 and CDR2 sequences are MNHGY and SAAAGT. Trimming took 5 bases from V and 4 from J, leaving 8 bases between them. CDR3 nucleotide sequence: TGTGCCAGCAGTAACCGGTTCACTGAAGCTTTCTTT. Its translation is CASSNRFTEAFF.

The J gene is TRBJ2-6, the V gene TRBV19, with a possible D match to TRBD2 (5 bases). CDR1 LNHDA and CDR2 SQIVND come from the germline V gene (reference sequence). The CDR3 covers 14 residues. Trimming stripped 8 bases from V and 0 bases from J, with 8 bases between. The CDR3 loop reads CASSDFSGANVLTF. The DNA for the CDR3 is TGTGCCAGTTCGGACTTCTCTGGGGCCAACGTCCTGACTTTC.

This chain joins TRBV28 and TRBJ1-1; D perhaps matches TRBD1 (5 bases). The V end was cut by 6 bases, the J end by 0 bases, with 11 bases between. Looked up from germline, CDR1 is MDHEN and CDR2 is SYDVKM. The CDR3 covers 14 residues. The CDR3 DNA is TGTGCCAGCAGAACCCAGGGCATGAACACTGAAGCTTTCTTT. As protein: CASRTQGMNTEAFF.

J is TRBJ2-7 and V is TRBV11-3; 9 bases agree with TRBD1. This CDR3 comprises 14 residues. Looked up from germline, CDR1 is SGHNT and CDR2 is YENEEA. Trimming cost V 3 bases and J 2 bases; bases outside gene matches: 2. The CDR3 region is CASSLGTGPYEQYF. The DNA of the CDR3 is TGTGCCAGCAGCTTGGGGACAGGGCCCTACGAGCAGTACTTC. Full variable domain (rest looked up from reference TRBV11-3 and TRBJ2-7): EAGVVQSPRYKIIEKKQPVAFWCNPISGHNTLYWYLQNLGQGPELLIRYENEEAVDDSQLPKDRFSAERLKGVDSTLKIQPAELGDSAVYLCASSLGTGPYEQYFGPGTRLTVT.

The gene calls are TRBV18 and TRBJ1-2; a weak D match, TRBD1 (5 bases). This CDR3 is 14 amino acids long. Germline V CDR1 and CDR2: KGHSH, LQKENI. Between the trimmed V and J ends, which lost 1 base and 4 bases, there was a span of 10 bases. The CDR3 sequence: CASSPRGRGYGYTF. CDR3 DNA: TGTGCCAGCTCACCACGGGGAAGGGGCTATGGCTACACCTTC. Full variable domain (missing parts from reference TRBV18 and TRBJ1-2): NAGVMQNPRHLVRRRGQEARLRCSPMKGHSHVYWYRQLPEEGLKFMVYLQKENIIDESGMPKERFSAEFPKEGPSILRIQQVVRGDSAAYFCASSPRGRGYGYTFGSGTRLTVV.